This entry lists 15 T cell receptor beta chains sequenced from one sample in a study of response to subunit inactivated influenza vaccine. TCRdb used MiXCR to reprocess the RT-PCR reads, holding one entry per CDR3 protein. The data hold about 620,000 distinct CDR3 sequences, with approximately 10% observed a single time. The same data also went into a second study, on T cells expressing NK-cell markers. That source adds: UMI-tagged 5'RACE template switching yielded the TCR beta cDNA.

The specimen comprised PBMCs from blood, sampled on the day of vaccination. The receptor source for this set is a man over 45 who received an inactivated influenza vaccine.

The chain has TRBV6-5 and TRBJ2-1, with D uncertain. Trimming stripped 0 bases from V and 4 bases from J, with 10 bases between. This CDR3 has 15 residues. Germline-derived CDR1 and CDR2 are MNHEY and SVGAGI. The DNA of the CDR3 is TGTGCCAGCAGTTACTCGAAAGTCGGTTACAATGAGCAGTTCTTC. The encoded protein is CASSYSKVGYNEQFF.

This chain uses TRBV20-1 with TRBJ1-1; D is unresolved. The CDR3 sequence is 14 residues long. CDR1 is DFQATT and CDR2 is SNEGSKA in the germline V gene (reference sequence). The ends were cut back, 0 bases at V and 7 bases at J, with 15 bases in the middle. The CDR3 DNA is TGCAGTGCTAGAGATAGGACGTCCTGGCGTGAAGCTTTCTTT. Translated, it gives CSARDRTSWREAFF.

The table lists this clonotype with many counts. The V call is TRBV12-3 or TRBV12-4, the J call TRBJ1-1; tentatively, D is TRBD1 (5 bases). Deletions cut 5 bases from V and 1 base from J, with 11 bases between. This CDR3 has 14 amino acids. In DNA form, the CDR3 reads TGTGCCAGCAGTCTCTTCGGGGGGAACACTGAAGCTTTCTTT. The encoded protein is CASSLFGGNTEAFF.

This sequence joins TRBV6-6 and TRBJ1-1; D remains unclear. The CDR3 is made up of 13 amino acids. Deletions cut 4 bases from V and 2 bases from J, with 8 bases between. Germline loops: CDR1 MNHNY, CDR2 SVGAGI (reference sequence). CDR3 sequence reads: CASSSGDNTEAFF. The CDR3 nucleotides read TGTGCCAGCAGTTCTGGGGATAACACTGAAGCTTTCTTT.

This clonotype occurred a few times. The chain carries TRBV15 and TRBJ2-3; TRBD1 matches at 11 bases. Germline V gene lookup returns CDR1 LNHNV and CDR2 YYDKDF (reference sequence). The CDR3 runs to 16 residues. Trimming cost V 4 bases and J 4 bases; bases outside gene matches: 7. The CDR3 region is CATSKWTGGMSDTQYF. The CDR3 DNA reads as TGTGCCACCAGCAAGTGGACAGGGGGCATGTCAGATACGCAGTATTTT.

This rearrangement joins TRBV29-1 to TRBJ1-2; no firm D call. V was pared by 2 bases and J by 4 bases, with 5 bases between. There are 11 residues in the CDR3. Germline CDR1 SQVTM, CDR2 ANQGSEA. CDR3 sequence: CSVELVYGYTF. The CDR3 bases are TGCAGCGTTGAATTAGTCTATGGCTACACCTTC.

This rearrangement joins TRBV25-1 to TRBJ2-3; the match to TRBD2 covers 12 bases. CDR1 MGHDK and CDR2 SYGVNS come from the germline V gene. After removal of 3 bases from V and 2 bases from J, the junction contained 9 bases not matched to a gene. The CDR3 covers 18 residues. CDR3 bases: TGTGCCAGCAGTGACCCGCCGGGACTAGCGGGTTACACAGATACGCAGTATTTT. Translating gives CASSDPPGLAGYTDTQYF.

The chain links TRBV29-1 to TRBJ2-7; 11 nucleotides agree with TRBD2. With 5 bases clipped from V and 2 bases from J, the junction kept 5 bases outside the gene matches. This CDR3 is 14 amino acids long. Germline-derived CDR1 and CDR2 are SQVTM and ANQGSEA. Here the CDR3 reads CSVFSGRATYEQYF. CDR3 in DNA: TGCAGCGTTTTTAGCGGGAGGGCAACCTACGAGCAGTACTTC.

V usage is TRBV12-3 or TRBV12-4 and J usage is TRBJ2-7; no firm D call. V was trimmed by 2 bases and J by 6 bases, leaving 8 bases between them. The CDR3 runs to 12 residues. The CDR3 reads CASSLSGREQYF. The DNA for the CDR3 is TGTGCCAGCAGTTTATCGGGTCGCGAGCAGTACTTC.

This chain links TRBV19 with TRBJ2-2; the match to TRBD1 covers 9 bases. CDR3 size: 15 residues. Germline values: CDR1 LNHDA, CDR2 SQIVND (reference sequence). With 9 bases clipped from V and 3 bases from J, the junction kept 8 bases outside the gene matches. In DNA form, the CDR3 reads TGTGCCAGCGGGGGACAGGGAGGCGACACCGGGGAGCTGTTTTTT. Translation gives CASGGQGGDTGELFF.

The chain joins TRBV11-2 to TRBJ2-3; D is ambiguous. V shed 5 bases and J shed 6 bases, with 18 bases lying between them. The CDR3 contains 15 residues. Germline V gives CDR1 SGHAT, CDR2 FQNNGV. The CDR3 is CASSEDGAPWDTQYF. The CDR3, as DNA: TGTGCCAGCAGCGAGGACGGTGCGCCATGGGATACGCAGTATTTT.

The table lists this clonotype with a few counts. The chain has TRBV2 and TRBJ2-1, with TRBD2 matching 12 bases. Trimming removed 6 bases from V and 6 bases from J; junction bases left unmatched: 9. Germline V gives CDR1 SNHLY, CDR2 FYNNEI. This CDR3 is built from 16 residues. The CDR3 DNA is TGTGCCAGCAGGCTAGCGGGAGGGCTTATTATCAATGAGCAGTTCTTC. Residues: CASRLAGGLIINEQFF.

This chain joins TRBV29-1 and TRBJ2-2; 9 nucleotides align to TRBD1. Germline CDR1 reads SQVTM; CDR2 reads ANQGSEA. The CDR3 length is 12 residues. J gave up 6 bases and V 7 bases, and 3 bases lay outside the gene matches. The CDR3 spells CSARTGAGELFF. In nucleotides, the CDR3 is TGCAGCGCTCGGACAGGGGCCGGGGAGCTGTTTTTT.

In its sample, this clonotype was seen a few times. The chain couples TRBV29-1 to TRBJ1-2; 7 bases match TRBD1. The length of the CDR3 is 14 residues. With 1 base clipped from V and 7 bases from J, the junction kept 9 bases outside the gene matches. Germline CDR1 and CDR2: SQVTM and ANQGSEA. CDR3 nucleotides: TGCAGCGTTGAAGCGACGACAGGGCTCATTGGCTACACCTTC. Translation: CSVEATTGLIGYTF.

V usage is TRBV12-3 or TRBV12-4 and J usage is TRBJ2-3; TRBD2 is a possible D gene (5 bases). This CDR3 is 14 amino acids long. Trimming shortened V by 1 base and J by 6 bases, and 11 bases separated the two germline ends. The CDR3 region has the DNA TGTGCCAGCAGTTTAGGGCTAGCTTTGGATACGCAGTATTTT. This gives the protein CASSLGLALDTQYF.